The 19 T cell receptor beta chains below were found in one sample sequenced in a study of technical replicates of blood from a few donors. Produced via immunoSEQ multiplex PCR; TCRdb's table is partial and in-frame only. The sample has about 72,000 clones, roughly 92% seen once. The sample taken for sequencing was T cells isolated from PBMCs. The receptors were sampled from a human donor in good health.

The chain has TRBV25-1 and TRBJ1-5; 8 bases map to TRBD1. V dropped 5 bases and J dropped 5; count of bases not matched to a gene: 2. The CDR3 has 13 residues. The germline V gene has CDR1 MGHDK and CDR2 SYGVNS. CDR3 loop: CASSPTGDQPQHF. The DNA of the CDR3 is TGTGCCAGCAGTCCGACAGGGGATCAGCCCCAGCATTTT.

The rearrangement uses TRBV7-3 and TRBJ1-1; TRBD1 matches 7 bases. The CDR3 consists of 13 residues. The V segment lost 2 bases and the J segment 4 bases; nucleotides outside the gene matches: 1. Germline assignment: CDR1 SGHTA and CDR2 FQGTGA. The CDR3 nucleotides are TGTGCCAGCAGCTTACACAGGGGCACTGAAGCTTTCTTT. Translating gives CASSLHRGTEAFF. Full variable domain (outside the CDR3, taken from reference TRBV7-3 and TRBJ1-1): GAGVSQTPSNKVTEKGKYVELRCDPISGHTALYWYRQSLGQGPEFLIYFQGTGAADDSGLPNDRFFAVRPEGSVSTLKIQRTERGDSAVYLCASSLHRGTEAFFGQGTRLTVV.

The chain uses TRBV7-9 and TRBJ2-7; a possible D gene is TRBD2 (6 bases). V lost 5 bases, J lost 2 bases, and 13 bases lay in between. The germline V gene encodes CDR1 SEHNR and CDR2 FQNEAQ (reference sequence). This CDR3 spans 14 amino acids. The DNA of the CDR3 is TGTGCCAGCAGCCTGGACTACCAACCCTACGAGCAGTACTTC. Translating it yields CASSLDYQPYEQYF.

This chain uses TRBV7-8 with TRBJ1-5; D call uncertain. The V and J ends lost 3 bases and 0 bases respectively, with 6 bases between them. The germline V gene has CDR1 SGHVS and CDR2 FQNEAQ. The length of the CDR3 is 14 residues. The CDR3 reads CASSLEGSNQPQHF. CDR3 DNA sequence: TGTGCCAGCAGCTTGGAGGGTAGCAATCAGCCCCAGCATTTT.

This chain links TRBV5-1 with TRBJ2-5; D uncertain. The CDR3 is 12 amino acids. Germline lookup yields CDR1 SGHRS and CDR2 YFSETQ. The germline V and J ends were trimmed by 2 bases and 4 bases, with 6 bases remaining between them. CDR3: CASSLNIETQYF. CDR3 coding DNA: TGCGCCAGCAGCTTAAATATAGAGACCCAGTACTTC.

The V gene is TRBV27, the J gene TRBJ1-1; D is possibly TRBD1 (5 bases). Germline V gene sequence: CDR1 MNHEY, CDR2 SMNVEV (reference sequence). There are 14 residues in the CDR3. Between the trimmed V and J ends, which lost 2 bases and 1 base, there was a span of 8 bases. The CDR3 nucleotides are TGTGCCAGCAGTTTAGGGCAGGGGAACACTGAAGCTTTCTTT. Encoded protein: CASSLGQGNTEAFF.

This chain uses TRBV7-9 with TRBJ1-2; possibly TRBD1 for D (6 bases). This CDR3 has 15 amino acids. V shed 4 bases and J shed 6 bases, with 18 bases lying between them. Germline loops: CDR1 SEHNR, CDR2 FQNEAQ (reference sequence). This chain's CDR3 is CASSYHSGVTNGYTF. For the CDR3, the DNA is TGTGCCAGCAGCTACCATTCAGGGGTAACCAATGGCTACACCTTC.

The V call is TRBV5-5, the J call TRBJ1-5, with D possibly being TRBD1 (6 bases). CDR1 and CDR2 from the germline V gene are SGHKS and YYEKEE (reference sequence). This CDR3 region has 15 residues. Trimming removed 5 bases at V and 1 base at J, with 13 bases between. The CDR3 bases are TGTGCCAGCAGTAATGGACAGTTAAGCAATCAGCCCCAGCATTTT. Translation: CASSNGQLSNQPQHF. The whole variable domain, remainder taken from reference TRBV5-5 and TRBJ1-5, is DAGVTQSPTHLIKTRGQQVTLRCSPISGHKSVSWYQQVLGQGPQFIFQYYEKEERGRGNFPDRFSARQFPNYSSELNVNALLLGDSALYLCASSNGQLSNQPQHFGDGTRLSIL.

The CDR3 coding sequence is TGTGCCAGCAGCCGTACAGGGGGAACTGAAAAACTGTTTTTT. This translates into CASSRTGGTEKLFF. The gene calls are TRBV27 and TRBJ1-4, with 8 bases matching TRBD1. V was pared by 6 bases and J by 7 bases, with 7 bases of the junction left unmatched. This CDR3 contains 14 residues. CDR1 is MNHEY, CDR2 SMNVEV, per germline (reference sequence).

The chain recombines TRBV9 with TRBJ1-4, with 9 bases aligning to TRBD1. The CDR3 is 14 residues long. Germline CDR1 reads SGDLS; CDR2 reads YYNGEE. V dropped 5 bases and J dropped 6; count of bases not matched to a gene: 5. The CDR3 is CASREDRGDEKLFF. CDR3 DNA sequence: TGTGCCAGCAGAGAGGACAGGGGAGATGAAAAACTGTTTTTT. Complete variable domain (other parts from reference TRBV9 and TRBJ1-4): DSGVTQTPKHLITATGQRVTLRCSPRSGDLSVYWYQQSLDQGLQFLIQYYNGEERAKGNILERFSAQQFPDLHSELNLSSLELGDSALYFCASREDRGDEKLFFGSGTQLSVL.

The chain recombines TRBV9 with TRBJ2-7; TRBD1 matches at 8 bases. Losses at the gene ends were 7 bases for V and 4 bases for J; bases not matched to a gene: 10. The CDR3 has 14 amino acids. Per germline, CDR1 SGDLS and CDR2 YYNGEE. CDR3 nucleotides: TGTGCCAGCTCTTCACAGGGGGAAGCATACGAGCAGTACTTC. Translated, it gives CASSSQGEAYEQYF.

The J gene is TRBJ2-1, the V gene TRBV7-9; TRBD1 matches 7 bases. The germline gives CDR1 SEHNR, CDR2 FQNEAQ (reference sequence). V was pared by 5 bases and J by 4 bases, with 8 bases of the junction left unmatched. The CDR3 is 15 amino acids. CDR3 nucleotides: TGTGCCAGCAGCCCCCAGGGACAGCTATACAATGAGCAGTTCTTC. Translating gives CASSPQGQLYNEQFF.

The sample holds one count of this clone. The chain is built from TRBV4-1 and TRBJ1-1; D gene ambiguous. Germline V gene sequence: CDR1 MGHRA, CDR2 YSYEKL. The length of the CDR3 is 16 residues. V was clipped by 4 bases and J by 0 bases, with 15 bases between them. CDR3 in amino acids: CASSPKVGALNTEAFF. In nucleotides, the CDR3 is TGCGCCAGCAGCCCGAAGGTGGGAGCTTTGAACACTGAAGCTTTCTTT.

The chain couples TRBV18 to TRBJ1-2, with a tentative D call TRBD1 (6 bases). V shed 3 bases and J shed 6 bases, with 14 bases lying between them. This CDR3 has 14 amino acids. The germline V gene encodes CDR1 KGHSH and CDR2 LQKENI. CDR3 protein: CASSPMDSFDGYTF. The CDR3 nucleotides read TGTGCCAGCTCACCTATGGACAGTTTCGATGGCTACACCTTC.

This sequence joins TRBV25-1 and TRBJ1-1, with 7 bases that match TRBD1. The CDR3 has 15 residues. Germline V CDR1 and CDR2: MGHDK, SYGVNS. The V gene end was trimmed by 3 bases and the J gene end by 2 bases; junction bases not matched to a gene: 6. The CDR3 here is CASSDNRGRNTEAFF. CDR3 in DNA: TGTGCCAGCAGTGATAACAGGGGACGAAACACTGAAGCTTTCTTT.

CDR3 coding DNA: TGTGCCAGCAGTGAAATCATGAACACTGAAGCTTTCTTT. It encodes CASSEIMNTEAFF. The chain is built from TRBV6-1 and TRBJ1-1; D uncertain. CDR1 is MNHNS and CDR2 is SASEGT in the germline V gene. The ends were cut back, 2 bases at V and 0 bases at J, with 4 bases in the middle. This CDR3 contains 13 residues.

The chain joins TRBV30 to TRBJ2-7; 7 bases fit TRBD1. This CDR3 comprises 13 residues. CDR1 and CDR2 (germline): GTSNPN, SVGIG (reference sequence). After removal of 0 bases from V and 3 bases from J, the junction contained 2 bases not matched to a gene. The CDR3 here is CAWSVGQLYEQYF. In DNA form, the CDR3 reads TGTGCCTGGAGTGTGGGACAGCTCTACGAGCAGTACTTC. Based on the CDR3 plus reference TRBV30 and TRBJ2-7, the full variable domain is SQTIHQWPATLVQPVGSPLSLECTVEGTSNPNLYWYRQAAGRGLQLLFYSVGIGQISSEVPQNLSASRPQDRQFILSSKKLLLSDSGFYLCAWSVGQLYEQYFGPGTRLTVT.

This clone was picked up a small number of times. The chain has TRBV2 and TRBJ1-1; D possibly corresponds to TRBD1 (5 bases). Trimming took off 7 bases at V and 0 bases at J, with 9 bases between the two ends. CDR3 size: 13 residues. Germline V gives CDR1 SNHLY, CDR2 FYNNEI. The CDR3 sequence: CASKQAMNTEAFF. CDR3 DNA sequence: TGTGCCAGCAAACAGGCGATGAACACTGAAGCTTTCTTT.

The J gene is TRBJ1-1, the V gene TRBV5-6; 10 nucleotides line up with TRBD1. Germline-derived CDR1 and CDR2 are SGHDT and YYEEEE. The trim removed 3 bases at V and 3 bases at J, leaving 11 bases unmatched. The CDR3 totals 17 residues. In DNA form, the CDR3 reads TGTGCCAGCAGCTCGTTCGGGACAGGGGTTTTGGACACTGAAGCTTTCTTT. It specifies CASSSFGTGVLDTEAFF.